This T cell receptor (beta chain) derives from a study of CD8 T cells in ankylosing spondylitis. Whole-study findings and limits: Previously reported in reactive arthritis synovial fluid and blood were some of the motif variants.

There are many counts of this clonotype. Its matching antigen is unknown. TCRdb passed the 5' RACE reads through MiXCR, listing each CDR3 protein once. The table lists around 210,000 distinct CDR3 sequences, approximately 7.6% of them singletons. The sample consisted of blood, either unsorted or a sorted T cell fraction (not recorded which). The sequence came from a female donor with ankylosing spondylitis or in good health (not recorded which).

Here the CDR3 reads CASWPGTGNEQFF. The CDR3 DNA follows: TGTGCCAGCTGGCCGGGGACAGGGAATGAGCAGTTCTTC. The rearrangement links TRBV4-2 to TRBJ2-1; 9 nucleotides agree with TRBD1. The trim removed 8 bases at V and 7 bases at J, leaving 6 bases unmatched. The length of the CDR3 is 13 residues. Germline values: CDR1 LGHNA, CDR2 YNFKEQ.